Following are 24 T cell receptor beta chains from one sample sequenced in a study of T cells after yellow fever vaccination. TCRdb fed the 5' RACE reads into MiXCR, producing one record per CDR3 protein. This sample has 300,000 or so distinct CDR3 sequences, with 4% found just once. The material was PBMCs, obtained 5 days after the yellow fever booster vaccination. These TCRs come from a man in his late teens or twenties who received the YFV17D yellow fever vaccine.

This clonotype was observed a few times. This sequence joins TRBV12-3 or TRBV12-4 and TRBJ2-1; D gene unclear. V dropped 6 bases and J dropped 6 bases, with 12 bases sitting between them. The CDR3 is 13 amino acids. CDR3 amino acids: CASSPLRVNEQFF. As DNA, the CDR3 is TGTGCCAGCAGCCCCCTAAGGGTCAATGAGCAGTTCTTC.

This clonotype was detected many times. The genes are TRBV4-3 and TRBJ2-1; maybe TRBD1 (7 bases). The CDR3 is 15 residues long. V gave up 1 base and J gave up 7 bases, with 14 bases separating them. Germline CDR1 reads LGHNA; CDR2 reads YSLEER. Here the CDR3 DNA reads TGCGCCAGCAGCCAAGTGGAGACAGGGAGGAATGAGCAGTTCTTC. Amino acid sequence: CASSQVETGRNEQFF.

This clonotype has just a few counts. The J gene is TRBJ1-1, the V gene TRBV4-3; no clear D. V was pared by 3 bases and J by 6 bases, with 17 bases between. The CDR3 contains 15 residues. CDR1 and CDR2 (germline): LGHNA, YSLEER. The CDR3 reads CASSQSLPLGAEAFF. The CDR3 nucleotides read TGCGCCAGCAGCCAGAGCCTGCCACTTGGAGCTGAAGCTTTCTTT.

The chain joins TRBV7-9 to TRBJ2-2, with D perhaps matching TRBD1 or TRBD2 (5 bases each). This CDR3 comprises 15 residues. V dropped 9 bases and J dropped 1 base, with 15 bases sitting between them. The germline V gene has CDR1 SEHNR and CDR2 FQNEAQ (reference sequence). CDR3 nucleotide sequence: TGTGCCAGTGGGAGACAGAACCTGAACACCGGGGAGCTGTTTTTT. Its protein product is CASGRQNLNTGELFF.

V is TRBV7-2 and J is TRBJ1-6; tentative D call: TRBD1 (5 bases). Trimming took off 6 bases at V and 10 bases at J, with 19 bases between the two ends. From germline, CDR1 is SGHTA and CDR2 FQGNSA. The CDR3 sequence is 15 residues long. The CDR3 here is CASRSAGAGRSPLHF. The CDR3 DNA sequence: TGTGCCAGCAGGTCCGCCGGGGCGGGAAGGTCACCCCTCCACTTT.

This clonotype turned up a few times. V usage is TRBV7-7 and J usage is TRBJ2-6; 9 nucleotides agree with TRBD1. The CDR3 covers 16 residues. V was pared by 5 bases and J by 3 bases, with 5 bases of the junction left unmatched. Germline V gene sequence: CDR1 SSHAT, CDR2 FNYEAQ (reference sequence). Here the CDR3 reads CASSAGQGFGANVLTF. In DNA form, the CDR3 reads TGTGCCAGCAGCGCGGGACAGGGATTTGGGGCCAACGTCCTGACTTTC. The entire variable domain, with the rest obtained from reference TRBV7-7 and TRBJ2-6, is as follows: GAGVSQSPRYKVTKRGQDVTLRCDPISSHATLYWYQQALGQGPEFLTYFNYEAQPDKSGLPSDRFSAERPEGSISTLTIQRTEQRDSAMYRCASSAGQGFGANVLTFGAGSRLTVL.

The chain couples TRBV6-2 or TRBV6-3 to TRBJ2-1; the match to TRBD1 covers 11 bases. The CDR3 has 19 amino acids. Germline-derived CDR1 and CDR2 are MNHEY and SVGEGT. V lost 6 bases, J lost 5 bases, and 18 bases stayed unmatched. This CDR3 reads CASSPRRTGGVGRDNEQFF. In DNA, the CDR3 is TGTGCCAGCAGCCCAAGAAGGACAGGGGGCGTCGGAAGGGACAATGAGCAGTTCTTC.

The gene calls are TRBV24-1 and TRBJ1-2, with D possibly TRBD1 on 5 matching bases. V was pared by 9 bases and J by 4 bases, with 11 bases between. Germline V gene lookup returns CDR1 KGHDR and CDR2 SFDVKD. CDR3 size: 12 residues. The chain's CDR3 is CATSRDGYGYTF. CDR3 DNA: TGTGCCACCTCCCGGGACGGCTATGGCTACACCTTC.

This chain connects TRBV4-1 to TRBJ1-1; D not resolved. This CDR3 comprises 13 residues. Per the germline V gene, CDR1 is MGHRA and CDR2 is YSYEKL. V gave up 0 bases and J gave up 5 bases, with 7 bases separating them. The CDR3 protein is CASSQDMVTEAFF. CDR3 nucleotides: TGCGCCAGCAGCCAAGATATGGTTACTGAAGCTTTCTTT.

The V and J genes are TRBV29-1 and TRBJ1-2; the match to TRBD1 covers 7 bases. The V gene's germline CDR1 is SQVTM and CDR2 ANQGSEA. The CDR3 is made up of 12 amino acids. The ends lost 8 bases at V and 4 bases at J; junction bases unmatched: 7. CDR3 sequence: CSSRDSFYGYTF. DNA for the CDR3: TGCAGCTCCAGGGACAGTTTCTATGGCTACACCTTC.

This sequence joins TRBV5-6 and TRBJ2-7; the D is unclear. This CDR3 is 13 amino acids long. Trimming took off 5 bases at V and 3 bases at J, with 12 bases between the two ends. Germline CDR1 and CDR2: SGHDT and YYEEEE. The chain's CDR3 is CASRNREFYEQYF. The CDR3 nucleotides are TGTGCCAGCAGAAATAGGGAATTCTACGAGCAGTACTTC.

Ten or more counts support this clonotype. The DNA for the CDR3 is TGTGCCAGCAGCGAAAGTAACTCCTACAATGAGCAGTTCTTC. This sequence encodes CASSESNSYNEQFF. V and J are TRBV12-3 or TRBV12-4 and TRBJ2-1; D remains unclear. The CDR3 is made up of 14 amino acids. V dropped 6 bases and J dropped 0 bases, with 9 bases sitting between them.

J is TRBJ1-1 and V is TRBV2, with D possibly matching TRBD1 (6 bases). The CDR3 totals 14 residues. The germline gives CDR1 SNHLY, CDR2 FYNNEI. V dropped 6 bases and J dropped 1 base, with 12 bases sitting between them. DNA of the CDR3: TGTGCCAGCAGAGACGGACAGCCGAACACTGAAGCTTTCTTT. Protein: CASRDGQPNTEAFF.

This clonotype came up many times. V gene TRBV4-3 combines with J gene TRBJ2-7; perhaps D is TRBD1 or TRBD2 (5 bases each). Germline CDR1 and CDR2: LGHNA and YSLEER. This CDR3 region has 15 residues. V lost 0 bases and J 10 bases, leaving 19 bases between the germline ends. In DNA form, the CDR3 reads TGCGCCAGCAGCCAAGATCTGGCGGCAGGGTGGGACCAGTACGTC. Amino acid sequence: CASSQDLAAGWDQYV.

This clonotype showed up just a few times. The gene calls are TRBV7-6 and TRBJ2-3; no clear D. CDR1 and CDR2 from the germline V gene are SGHVS and FNYEAQ. CDR3 length: 13 amino acids. Trimming shortened V by 4 bases and J by 2 bases, and 7 bases separated the two germline ends. The CDR3 nucleotides are TGTGCCAGCAGCTCACTACACACAGATACGCAGTATTTT. Translation gives CASSSLHTDTQYF.

This clonotype was seen ten or more times. The V gene is TRBV7-9, the J gene TRBJ2-1; D remains ambiguous. Germline V lookup: CDR1 SEHNR, CDR2 FQNEAQ (reference sequence). V was clipped by 7 bases and J by 8 bases, with 9 bases between them. This CDR3 has 11 residues. CDR3 amino acids: CASTQADEQFF. For the CDR3, the DNA is TGTGCCAGCACCCAGGCGGATGAGCAGTTCTTC.

This clonotype came up many times. The chain employs TRBV7-2 and TRBJ2-5; D ambiguous. V lost 2 bases and J lost 2, with 9 bases in between. The germline gives CDR1 SGHTA, CDR2 FQGNSA. CDR3 size: 14 residues. CDR3 bases: TGTGCCAGCAGCTTATTTGGGCAGCAAGAGACCCAGTACTTC. Protein sequence: CASSLFGQQETQYF.

The chain uses TRBV12-3 or TRBV12-4 and TRBJ2-5, with 9 bases that match TRBD2. Unmatched junction bases numbered 10, after V lost 7 bases and J lost 7 bases. This CDR3 region has 14 residues. The CDR3 is CASMRGLAKGTQYF. The CDR3 nucleotides are TGTGCCAGCATGAGGGGACTAGCTAAGGGGACCCAGTACTTC.

The V and J genes are TRBV6-5 and TRBJ1-1; no firm D call. Germline-derived CDR1 and CDR2 are MNHEY and SVGAGI. V lost 1 base to trimming and J lost 5 bases, with 11 bases between them. The length of the CDR3 is 14 residues. CDR3 in amino acids: CASSYFLGKTEAFF. CDR3 nucleotide sequence: TGTGCCAGCAGTTACTTTCTGGGGAAAACTGAAGCTTTCTTT.

This chain joins TRBV2 and TRBJ1-5; D uncertain. CDR3 size: 14 residues. Trimming cost V 6 bases and J 3 bases, with 12 bases left between them. The germline V gene encodes CDR1 SNHLY and CDR2 FYNNEI. CDR3 DNA: TGTGCCAGCAGCCTTTCCGGGGTCAATCAGCCCCAGCATTTT. It codes for CASSLSGVNQPQHF.

The sample holds one count of this clonotype. The V gene is TRBV14, the J gene TRBJ1-6; 7 positions agree with TRBD1. Germline V gives CDR1 SGHDN, CDR2 FVKESK. The V and J ends lost 0 bases and 7 bases, in that order; junction bases with no gene match: 3. CDR3 length: 15 residues. The CDR3 bases are TGTGCCAGCAGCCAAGATTTACAGGGGAATTCACCCCTCCACTTT. It translates to CASSQDLQGNSPLHF.

The V gene is TRBV7-2, the J gene TRBJ1-5; no clear D gene. Trimming pared 5 bases from V and 0 bases from J, leaving 8 bases between. Germline V CDR1 and CDR2: SGHTA, FQGNSA. The CDR3 extends over 14 amino acids. As DNA, the CDR3 is TGTGCCAGCAGCCTAAGTTATAGCAATCAGCCCCAGCATTTT. It yields the protein CASSLSYSNQPQHF.

This clonotype was recorded many times. The V gene is TRBV9, the J gene TRBJ2-1; D gene unclear. Trimming took off 3 bases at V and 4 bases at J, with 8 bases between the two ends. There are 13 residues in the CDR3. CDR1 is SGDLS and CDR2 is YYNGEE in the germline V gene. The CDR3 region has the DNA TGTGCCAGCAGCGCGGACGCATACAATGAGCAGTTCTTC. Translation gives CASSADAYNEQFF.

At least ten counts were recorded for this clonotype. The chain recombines TRBV7-8 with TRBJ2-2, with unresolved D. The CDR3 totals 15 residues. V was trimmed by 3 bases and J by 0 bases, leaving 8 bases between them. Germline V CDR1 and CDR2: SGHVS, FQNEAQ. The CDR3 sequence: CASSFPVTNTGELFF. CDR3 coding DNA: TGTGCCAGCAGCTTTCCTGTTACGAACACCGGGGAGCTGTTTTTT.